This T cell receptor beta chain was observed in a study of blood T cell repertoires in COVID-19. Study-level background: Donors in the United States, Italy and Spain gave samples during acute or convalescent COVID-19. The cDNA or gDNA used as material had been derived from T cells, B-cell-depleted T cells, or PBMCs.

The germline V gene encodes CDR1 SGHAT and CDR2 FQNNGV. This CDR3 is built from 15 residues. V gave up 7 bases and J gave up 10 bases; unmatched junction bases: 13. In the study's own analysis: How many nucleated cells were present was estimated from reference gene primer amplification. Sequencing was performed with immunoSEQ multiplex PCR; in TCRdb, only in-frame clones are kept and a portion is missing. Clonal size and the V and J genes are those of that table, whereas D and trimming came from the DNA. The data hold about 110,000 clones, with over 70% observed a single time. The J gene is TRBJ1-6, the V gene TRBV11-2, with TRBD1 matching 7 bases. Sequences were obtained from peripheral blood. The sequence was collected from a human donor with acute or convalescent COVID-19. The donor label of this sample is uncertain. CDR3 amino acids: CASTSLTGQGSPLHF. DNA of the CDR3: TGTGCCAGCACCTCCTTGACAGGGCAGGGATCACCCCTCCACTTT.